These 17 T cell receptor beta chains share one sample of origin, sequenced in a study of cytomegalovirus exposure and HLA in healthy donors (dated by TCRdb to 2016 to 2017). The method was the immunoSEQ multiplex PCR assay. For the multiplex PCR, a mixture combining 60 forward primers for TCR Vbeta segments and 13 reverse primers for TCR Jbeta segments was used. TCRdb's version of the immuneACCESS table is confined to in-frame rearrangements and falls short of the full clone set. An unresolved V gene accounts for under half of the shortfall where checked; the remainder is of unknown origin. In all, the sample holds under 200,000 clones, and roughly 80% of those were seen once. The ten top clones hold approximately 1.8% of the sample. Sample: PBMCs. These receptors came from a human donor in good health.

V and J are TRBV29-1 and TRBJ2-5; a possible D gene is TRBD2 (5 bases). TRBJ2-7 explains the end of the DNA better; the J call may be wrong. This CDR3 has 13 residues. CDR1 is SQVTM, CDR2 ANQGSEA, per germline. CDR3 DNA sequence: TGCAGCGTTGTCTTGGGGAGTAAGGACGAGCAGTACTTC. This translates into CSVVLGSKDEQYF.

This clone turned up a few times. The chain joins TRBV11-2 to TRBJ2-3; the D is unclear. With 0 bases removed from V and 3 bases from J, the gap between germline ends came to 7 bases. From germline, CDR1 is SGHAT and CDR2 FQNNGV. The CDR3 sequence is 14 residues long. The CDR3 DNA is TGTGCCAGCAGCTTAGATCGTAGTACAGATACGCAGTATTTT. Translating gives CASSLDRSTDTQYF.

The chain combines TRBV7-9 with TRBJ2-3; D is unresolved. The CDR3 covers 12 residues. The V end was cut by 1 base, the J end by 10 bases, with 9 bases between. Germline V CDR1 and CDR2: SEHNR, FQNEAQ (reference sequence). The DNA for the CDR3 is TGTGCCAGCAGCTTAGTATTAGTTCCGCAGTATTTT. Its translation is CASSLVLVPQYF.

The chain is built from TRBV19 and TRBJ1-6; the D is unclear. Germline CDR1 reads LNHDA; CDR2 reads SQIVND (reference sequence). The CDR3 spans 15 residues. Between the trimmed V and J ends, which lost 7 bases and 3 bases, there was a span of 13 bases. The chain's CDR3 is CASNADLFYNSPLHF. The CDR3 DNA follows: TGTGCCAGTAATGCAGATTTATTCTATAATTCACCCCTCCACTTT.

The V call is TRBV6-1, the J call TRBJ1-2, with D uncertain. The CDR3 is made up of 11 amino acids. Trimming shortened V by 6 bases and J by 1 base, and 3 bases separated the two germline ends. Looked up from germline, CDR1 is MNHNS and CDR2 is SASEGT. The CDR3 loop reads CASSHNYGYTF. The CDR3 bases are TGTGCCAGCAGCCATAACTATGGCTACACCTTC.

The chain has TRBV4-1 and TRBJ2-3; 10 bases fit TRBD2. This CDR3 is 17 amino acids long. Germline-derived CDR1 and CDR2 are MGHRA and YSYEKL. The V and J ends lost 1 base and 3 bases, in that order; junction bases with no gene match: 7. CDR3 nucleotides: TGCGCCAGCAGCCAAGCCCCCGGTAGCGGGAGGACAGATACGCAGTATTTT. It is translated as CASSQAPGSGRTDTQYF.

This chain links TRBV11-2 with TRBJ2-3, with 9 bases fitting TRBD2. V trimming: 3 bases; J trimming: 3 bases; junction bases outside the gene matches: 10. The CDR3 runs 17 residues. The germline V gene has CDR1 SGHAT and CDR2 FQNNGV. CDR3 DNA sequence: TGTGCCAGCAGCTTTTACCGTAGCGGGGGAGGGACAGATACGCAGTATTTT. This gives the protein CASSFYRSGGGTDTQYF.

V and J are TRBV7-8 and TRBJ1-2; perhaps TRBD1 as D (5 bases). This CDR3 is 12 amino acids long. The germline CDR1 and CDR2 sequences are SGHVS and FQNEAQ. V was trimmed by 5 bases and J by 4 bases, leaving 8 bases between them. The CDR3 reads CASSRGTYGYTF. The CDR3 DNA sequence: TGTGCCAGCAGCAGGGGAACCTATGGCTACACCTTC.

V is TRBV7-2 and J is TRBJ2-1, with a tentative D call TRBD2 (6 bases). CDR1 and CDR2 from the germline V gene are SGHTA and FQGNSA. V lost 7 bases to trimming and J lost 5 bases, with 15 bases between them. The CDR3 totals 14 residues. CDR3: CASKLRREDNEQFF. DNA for the CDR3: TGTGCCAGCAAGCTTCGGAGGGAAGACAATGAGCAGTTCTTC.

The V gene is TRBV10-3, the J gene TRBJ1-2; D is unclear. Trimming left V 10 bases short and J 0 bases short, with 18 bases between. CDR1 is ENHRY, CDR2 SYGVKD, per germline. CDR3 length equals 15 residues. CDR3: CATCGVPQPNYGYTF. The CDR3 nucleotides read TGTGCCACCTGCGGGGTACCGCAACCTAACTATGGCTACACCTTC.

The V call is TRBV12-5, the J call TRBJ1-1, with 7 bases lining up with TRBD1. There are 15 residues in the CDR3. The junction had 12 bases not matched to a gene; V was cut back by 7 bases and J by 4 bases. Per the germline V gene, CDR1 is LGHNT and CDR2 is FRNRAP. The CDR3 sequence: CASAPQAGGFTEAFF. CDR3 DNA sequence: TGTGCTAGTGCCCCGCAGGCAGGGGGTTTCACTGAAGCTTTCTTT. Supplemented by reference TRBV12-5 and TRBJ1-1, the full variable domain reads DARVTQTPRHKVTEMGQEVTMRCQPILGHNTVFWYRQTMMQGLELLAYFRNRAPLDDSGMPKDRFSAEMPDATLATLKIQPSEPRDSAVYFCASAPQAGGFTEAFFGQGTRLTVV.

The rearrangement links TRBV10-3 to TRBJ1-2, with D perhaps matching TRBD1 (6 bases). The V gene's germline CDR1 is ENHRY and CDR2 SYGVKD. CDR3 size: 13 residues. V was cut by 8 bases and J by 3 bases, with 13 bases left in between. The DNA for the CDR3 is TGTGCCATCGGGGAAGGGGGGGACTATGGCTACACCTTC. This codes for CAIGEGGDYGYTF.

The chain uses TRBV9 and TRBJ2-7; 8 bases map to TRBD2. With V trimmed by 8 bases and J by 9 bases, 16 bases remained unmatched. Germline V CDR1 and CDR2: SGDLS, YYNGEE. The CDR3 has 14 residues. The CDR3 here is CARRGGTSRVGQYF. For the CDR3, the DNA is TGTGCCAGGAGAGGGGGGACTAGTAGGGTGGGGCAGTACTTC.

The V gene is TRBV7-9, the J gene TRBJ1-1; 8 bases fit TRBD1. The CDR3 spans 15 residues. J was trimmed by 5 bases and V by 5 bases; bases with no gene match: 10. The germline V gene has CDR1 SEHNR and CDR2 FQNEAQ (reference sequence). CDR3 region: CASSDLQGARTEAFF. Here the CDR3 DNA reads TGTGCCAGCAGCGACTTGCAGGGGGCGCGGACTGAAGCTTTCTTT. The whole variable domain, filled in from reference TRBV7-9 and TRBJ1-1, reads DTGVSQNPRHKITKRGQNVTFRCDPISEHNRLYWYRQTLGQGPEFLTYFQNEAQLEKSRLLSDRFSAERPKGSFSTLEIQRTEQGDSAMYLCASSDLQGARTEAFFGQGTRLTVV.

The rearrangement links TRBV6-5 to TRBJ2-3, with TRBD1 as a possible D gene (6 bases). The CDR3 runs to 14 residues. Germline lookup yields CDR1 MNHEY and CDR2 SVGAGI. With 6 bases removed from V and 7 bases from J, the gap between germline ends came to 17 bases. CDR3 DNA: TGTGCCAGCAGCCCCACCCGGGACACCAATACGCAGTATTTT. This codes for CASSPTRDTNTQYF.

The gene calls are TRBV13 and TRBJ2-7, with TRBD1 matching 9 bases. Germline V gene sequence: CDR1 PRHDT, CDR2 FYEKMQ (reference sequence). CDR3 length: 17 residues. J lost 1 base, V lost 2 bases, and 9 bases had no gene match. The CDR3: CASSLQGFGTGSYEQYF. The CDR3 coding sequence is TGTGCCAGCAGCTTACAGGGCTTTGGGACAGGGTCCTACGAGCAGTACTTC. Based on the CDR3 plus reference TRBV13 and TRBJ2-7, the full variable domain is AAGVIQSPRHLIKEKRETATLKCYPIPRHDTVYWYQQGPGQDPQFLISFYEKMQSDKGSIPDRFSAQQFSDYHSELNMSSLELGDSALYFCASSLQGFGTGSYEQYFGPGTRLTVT.

The gene calls are TRBV20-1 and TRBJ2-7; the D gene is possibly TRBD2 (5 bases). Trimming left V 3 bases short and J 3 bases short, with 6 bases between. The CDR3 is 11 residues long. The germline V gene encodes CDR1 DFQATT and CDR2 SNEGSKA (reference sequence). The CDR3 sequence is CSARRDYEQYF. The CDR3 bases are TGCAGTGCTAGGAGGGACTACGAGCAGTACTTC.